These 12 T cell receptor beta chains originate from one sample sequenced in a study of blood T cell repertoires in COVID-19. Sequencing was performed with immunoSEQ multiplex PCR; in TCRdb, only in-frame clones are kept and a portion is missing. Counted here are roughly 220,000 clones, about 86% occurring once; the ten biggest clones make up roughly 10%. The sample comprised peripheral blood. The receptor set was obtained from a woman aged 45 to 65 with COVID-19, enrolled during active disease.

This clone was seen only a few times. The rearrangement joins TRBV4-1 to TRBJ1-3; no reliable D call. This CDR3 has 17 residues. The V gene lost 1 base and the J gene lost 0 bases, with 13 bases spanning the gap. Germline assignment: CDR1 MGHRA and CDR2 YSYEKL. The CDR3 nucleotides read TGCGCCAGCAGCCAAGCCAGGCTATTGAGCTCTGGAAACACCATATATTTT. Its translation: CASSQARLLSSGNTIYF.

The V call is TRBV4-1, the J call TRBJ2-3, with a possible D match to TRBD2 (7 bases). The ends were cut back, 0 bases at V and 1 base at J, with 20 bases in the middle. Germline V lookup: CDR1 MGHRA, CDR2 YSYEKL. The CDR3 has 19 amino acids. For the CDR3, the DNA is TGCGCCAGCAGCCAAGAGCCTGGGGGGGCGGGGGTCCGCACAGATACGCAGTATTTT. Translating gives CASSQEPGGAGVRTDTQYF.

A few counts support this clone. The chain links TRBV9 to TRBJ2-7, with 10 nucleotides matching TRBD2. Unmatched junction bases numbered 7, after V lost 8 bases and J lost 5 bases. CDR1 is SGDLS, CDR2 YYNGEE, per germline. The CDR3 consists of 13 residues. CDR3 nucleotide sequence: TGTGCCAGTAGCATAGCGGGGGGTGACGAGCAGTACTTC. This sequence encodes CASSIAGGDEQYF.

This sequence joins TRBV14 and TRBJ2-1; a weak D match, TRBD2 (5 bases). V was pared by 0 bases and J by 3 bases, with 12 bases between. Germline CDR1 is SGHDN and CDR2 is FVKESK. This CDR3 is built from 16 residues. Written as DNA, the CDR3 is TGTGCCAGCAGCCAAGACGTGGGCGGGCGCTACAATGAGCAGTTCTTC. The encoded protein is CASSQDVGGRYNEQFF.

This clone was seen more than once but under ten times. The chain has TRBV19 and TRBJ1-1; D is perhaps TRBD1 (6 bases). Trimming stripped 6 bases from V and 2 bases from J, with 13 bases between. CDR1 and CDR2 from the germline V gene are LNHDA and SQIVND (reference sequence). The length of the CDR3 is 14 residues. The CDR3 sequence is CASSPGQVNTEAFF. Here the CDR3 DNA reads TGTGCCAGTAGCCCGGGACAAGTTAACACTGAAGCTTTCTTT.

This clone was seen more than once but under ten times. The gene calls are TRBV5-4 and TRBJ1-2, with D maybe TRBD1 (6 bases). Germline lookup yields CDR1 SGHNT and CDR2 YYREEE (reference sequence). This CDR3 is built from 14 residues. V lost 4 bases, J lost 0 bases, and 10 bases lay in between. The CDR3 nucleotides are TGTGCCAGCAGCGCCGGACAGACTAACTATGGCTACACCTTC. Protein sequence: CASSAGQTNYGYTF.

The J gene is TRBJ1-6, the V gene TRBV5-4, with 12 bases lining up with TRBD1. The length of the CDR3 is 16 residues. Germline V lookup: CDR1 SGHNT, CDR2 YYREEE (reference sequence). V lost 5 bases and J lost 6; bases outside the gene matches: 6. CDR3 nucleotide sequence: TGTGCCAGCAGTTGGGACAGGGGGCATGGTAATTCACCCCTCCACTTT. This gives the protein CASSWDRGHGNSPLHF.

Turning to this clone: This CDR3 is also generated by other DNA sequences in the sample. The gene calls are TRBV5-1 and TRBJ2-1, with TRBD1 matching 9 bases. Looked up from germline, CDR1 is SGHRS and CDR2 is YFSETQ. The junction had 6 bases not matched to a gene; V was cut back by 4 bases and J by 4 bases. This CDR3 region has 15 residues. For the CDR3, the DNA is TGCGCCAGCAGCCCGGGACAGGGTCCTTACAATGAGCAGTTCTTC. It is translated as CASSPGQGPYNEQFF.

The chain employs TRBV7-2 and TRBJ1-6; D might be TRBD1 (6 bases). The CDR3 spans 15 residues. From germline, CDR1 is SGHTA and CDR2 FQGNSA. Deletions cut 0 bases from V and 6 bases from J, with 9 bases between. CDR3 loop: CASSLARTVNSPLHF. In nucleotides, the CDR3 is TGTGCCAGCAGCTTAGCTCGGACAGTTAATTCACCCCTCCACTTT.

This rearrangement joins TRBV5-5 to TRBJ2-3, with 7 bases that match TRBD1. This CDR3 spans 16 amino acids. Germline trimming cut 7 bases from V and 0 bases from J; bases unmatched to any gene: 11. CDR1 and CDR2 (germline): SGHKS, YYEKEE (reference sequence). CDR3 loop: CASSSGTGVSTDTQYF. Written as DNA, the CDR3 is TGTGCCAGCTCATCCGGTACAGGGGTAAGCACAGATACGCAGTATTTT.

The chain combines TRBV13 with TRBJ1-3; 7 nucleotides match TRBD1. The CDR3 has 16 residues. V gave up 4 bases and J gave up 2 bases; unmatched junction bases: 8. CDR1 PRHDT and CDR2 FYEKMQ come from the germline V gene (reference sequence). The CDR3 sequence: CASSSMRQGTGNTIYF. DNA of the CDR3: TGTGCCAGCAGCTCAATGAGACAGGGAACTGGAAACACCATATATTTT.

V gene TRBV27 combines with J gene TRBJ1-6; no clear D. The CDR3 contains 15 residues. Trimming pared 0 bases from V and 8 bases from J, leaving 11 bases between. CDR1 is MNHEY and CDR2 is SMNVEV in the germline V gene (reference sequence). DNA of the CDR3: TGTGCCAGCAGTTTATCCACAGCCGGATATTCACCCCTCCACTTT. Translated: CASSLSTAGYSPLHF.